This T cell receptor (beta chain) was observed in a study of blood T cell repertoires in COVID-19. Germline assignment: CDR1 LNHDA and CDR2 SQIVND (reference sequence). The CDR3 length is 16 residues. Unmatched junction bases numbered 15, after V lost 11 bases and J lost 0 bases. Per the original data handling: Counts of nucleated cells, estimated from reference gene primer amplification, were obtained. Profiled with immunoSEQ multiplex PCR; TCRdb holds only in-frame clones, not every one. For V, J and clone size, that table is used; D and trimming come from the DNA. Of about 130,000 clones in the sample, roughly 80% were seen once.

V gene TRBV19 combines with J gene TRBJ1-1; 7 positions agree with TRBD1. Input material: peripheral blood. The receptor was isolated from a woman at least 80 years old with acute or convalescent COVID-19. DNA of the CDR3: TGTGCCCGCCGTCTGGGACAGCTTGGAGTGAACACTGAAGCTTTCTTT. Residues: CARRLGQLGVNTEAFF.